The sequence of this T cell receptor (beta chain) was determined in a study of T cell responses to AZD1222 COVID-19 vaccine. Some clones are missing from TCRdb's copy, which holds only in-frame ones; the method was immunoSEQ multiplex PCR. The repertoire holds more than 65,000 clones, with approximately 85% as singletons. The CDR3 sequence is 12 residues long. Germline assignment: CDR1 SGHAT and CDR2 FQNNGV. The V end was cut by 0 bases, the J end by 4 bases, with 4 bases between. Pooled together were second doses at about 4 or about 12 weeks. In the case of this clone: Antigen unknown.

Regarding the study as a whole: Two AZD1222 administrations were followed by greater Spike-specific TCR breadth and depth. Only a handful of AZD1222 recipients, roughly 6 in all, had baseline seropositivity.

The sequencing used peripheral blood, collected 28 days after the second AZD1222 dose. V gene TRBV11-2 combines with J gene TRBJ2-7; no reliable D call. The source is an adult who received the AZD1222 COVID-19 vaccine. This CDR3 is CASSLDGYEQYF. DNA of the CDR3: TGTGCCAGCAGCTTAGATGGGTACGAGCAGTACTTC.